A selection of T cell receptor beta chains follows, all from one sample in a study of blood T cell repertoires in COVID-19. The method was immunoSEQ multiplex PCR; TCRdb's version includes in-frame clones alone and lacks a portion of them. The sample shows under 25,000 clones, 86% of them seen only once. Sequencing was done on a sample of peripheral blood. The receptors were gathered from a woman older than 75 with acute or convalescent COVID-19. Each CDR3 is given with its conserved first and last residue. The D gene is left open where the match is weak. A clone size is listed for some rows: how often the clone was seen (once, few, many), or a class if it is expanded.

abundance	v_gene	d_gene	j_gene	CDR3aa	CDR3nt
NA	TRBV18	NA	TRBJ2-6	CASSQMTGGANVLTF	TGTGCCAGCTCACAAATGACTGGTGGGGCCAACGTCCTGACTTTC
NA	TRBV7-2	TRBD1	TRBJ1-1	CASSHPGQANTEAFF	TGTGCCAGCAGCCACCCGGGACAGGCGAACACTGAAGCTTTCTTT
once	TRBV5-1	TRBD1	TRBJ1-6	CASSWAGTGNNSPLHF	TGCGCCAGCAGCTGGGCAGGGACAGGGAATAATTCACCCCTCCACTTT
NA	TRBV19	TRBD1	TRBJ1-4	CASRYRGATNEKLFF	TGTGCCAGTAGGTACAGGGGCGCAACTAATGAAAAACTGTTTTTT
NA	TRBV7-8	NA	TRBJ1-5	CASSRGYSNQPQHF	TGTGCCAGCAGCAGGGGATATAGCAATCAGCCCCAGCATTTT
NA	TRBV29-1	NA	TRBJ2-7	CSAARQGLTYEQYF	TGCAGCGCCGCCCGGCAGGGTTTGACGTACGAGCAGTACTTC
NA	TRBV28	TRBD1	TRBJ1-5	CASSPGQGGYQPQHF	TGTGCCAGCAGCCCCGGACAGGGAGGGTACCAGCCCCAGCATTTT
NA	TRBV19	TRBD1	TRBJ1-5	CASSMGQGKGNQPQHF	TGTGCCAGTAGTATGGGACAGGGCAAAGGCAATCAGCCCCAGCATTTT
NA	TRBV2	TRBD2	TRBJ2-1	CASGTGLAGAQQFF	TGTGCCAGCGGGACAGGACTAGCGGGGGCTCAGCAGTTCTTC
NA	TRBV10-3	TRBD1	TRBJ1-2	CAISSTGGNYGYTF	TGTGCCATCAGTTCGACAGGGGGTAACTATGGCTACACCTTC
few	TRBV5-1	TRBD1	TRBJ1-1	CASSYRGWTEAFF	TGCGCCAGCAGCTACAGGGGATGGACTGAAGCTTTCTTT
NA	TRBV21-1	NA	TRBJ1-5	CASSGWGQGADDFQPQHF	NA
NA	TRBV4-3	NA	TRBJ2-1	CASSQDFRGAWDEQFF	TGCGCCAGCAGCCAGGACTTCCGGGGGGCCTGGGATGAGCAGTTCTTC
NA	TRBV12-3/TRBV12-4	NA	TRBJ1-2	CASSQSNYGYTF	TGTGCCAGCAGTCAATCAAACTATGGCTACACCTTC
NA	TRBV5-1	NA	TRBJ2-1	CASSLPPRALGEQFF	TGCGCCAGCAGCTTGCCCCCGCGGGCTTTGGGTGAGCAGTTCTTC
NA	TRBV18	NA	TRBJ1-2	CASSLQGLANYGYTF	TGTGCCAGCTCACTTCAGGGCCTAGCTAACTATGGCTACACCTTC
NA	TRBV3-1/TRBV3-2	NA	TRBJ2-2	CASCIEGTGELFF	TGTGCCAGCTGCATCGAGGGCACCGGGGAGCTGTTTTTT
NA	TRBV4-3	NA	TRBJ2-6	CASSHYGQGANVLTF	TGCGCCAGCAGCCATTACGGACAGGGGGCCAACGTCCTGACTTTC
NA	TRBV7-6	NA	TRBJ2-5	CASSLAVNYGETQYF	TGTGCCAGCAGCTTAGCGGTGAATTACGGAGAGACCCAGTACTTC
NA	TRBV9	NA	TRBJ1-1	CASSVAGRGHTEAFF	TGTGCCAGCAGCGTAGCGGGCAGGGGACACACTGAAGCTTTCTTT
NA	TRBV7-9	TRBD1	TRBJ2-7	CASSPTGGPYEQYF	TGTGCCAGCAGCCCGACAGGGGGTCCCTACGAGCAGTACTTC
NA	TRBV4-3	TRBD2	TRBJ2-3	CASSQEGGGVGTDTQYF	TGCGCCAGCAGCCAAGAGGGGGGAGGGGTCGGCACAGATACGCAGTATTTT
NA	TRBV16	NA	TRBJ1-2	CASSPPIYTGNYGYTF	TGTGCCAGCAGCCCTCCCATTTATACAGGGAACTATGGCTACACCTTC
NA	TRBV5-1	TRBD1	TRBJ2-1	CASSFRRGQQNSGEQFF	TGCGCCAGCAGTTTCCGCAGGGGGCAGCAAAATTCGGGCGAGCAGTTCTTC
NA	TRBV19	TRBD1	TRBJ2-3	CASRGQGVDTQYF	TGTGCCAGTAGGGGGCAGGGGGTAGATACGCAGTATTTT
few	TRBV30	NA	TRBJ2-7	CAWSGTGILSYEQYF	TGTGCCTGGAGTGGTACAGGGATCCTCTCCTACGAGCAGTACTTC
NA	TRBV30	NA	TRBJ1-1	CAWSVRGTEAFF	TGTGCCTGGAGTGTACGGGGAACTGAAGCTTTCTTT
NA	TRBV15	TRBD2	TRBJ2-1	CATSGRGALLSNEQFF	TGTGCCACCAGCGGGCGGGGGGCCTTACTATCCAATGAGCAGTTCTTC
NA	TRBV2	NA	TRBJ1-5	CASSAQGTGQPQHF	TGTGCCAGCAGCGCGCAGGGGACGGGTCAGCCCCAGCATTTT
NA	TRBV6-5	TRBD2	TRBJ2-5	CASTRLAGGRETQYF	TGTGCCAGCACTAGACTAGCGGGAGGACGGGAGACCCAGTACTTC
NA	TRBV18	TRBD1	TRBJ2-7	CASSPGTGIFSYEQYF	TGTGCCAGCTCACCAGGGACAGGGATCTTTTCCTACGAGCAGTACTTC
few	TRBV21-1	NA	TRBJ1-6	CASSKLLPSRTGDNSPLHF	TGTGCCAGCAGCAAGTTGCTCCCTTCGAGGACAGGAGATAATTCACCCCTCCACTTT
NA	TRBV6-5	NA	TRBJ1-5	CASSYDRYNQPQHF	TGTGCCAGCAGTTACGACAGGTATAATCAGCCCCAGCATTTT
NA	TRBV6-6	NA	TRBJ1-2	CASSYSTPREGYGYTF	TGTGCCAGCAGTTACTCAACCCCCAGGGAGGGCTATGGCTACACCTTC
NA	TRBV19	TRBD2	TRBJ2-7	CASPSRDYPYEQYF	TGTGCCAGCCCTTCCCGGGACTACCCTTACGAGCAGTACTTC
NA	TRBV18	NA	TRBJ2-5	CASSPRPPQGETQYF	TGTGCCAGCTCACCACGACCCCCGCAGGGAGAGACCCAGTACTTC
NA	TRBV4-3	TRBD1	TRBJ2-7	CASSQAQDWTGSSHEQYF	TGCGCCAGCAGCCAAGCCCAGGACTGGACAGGGTCTTCCCACGAGCAGTACTTC
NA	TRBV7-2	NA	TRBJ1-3	CASTLTGNGGNTIYF	TGTGCCAGCACCCTAACGGGGAATGGAGGAAACACCATATATTTT
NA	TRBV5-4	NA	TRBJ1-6	CASSSTGTSPLHF	TGTGCCAGCAGTTCTACAGGGACTTCACCCCTCCACTTT
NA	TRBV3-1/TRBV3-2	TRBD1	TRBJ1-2	CASRLTGGAGGGYTF	TGTGCCAGCAGGCTTACAGGGGGCGCGGGAGGTGGCTACACCTTC
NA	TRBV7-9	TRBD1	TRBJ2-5	CASSRTGGMGETQYF	TGTGCCAGCAGCCGGACAGGGGGGATGGGAGAGACCCAGTACTTC
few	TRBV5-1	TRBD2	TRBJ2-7	CASSTLPGLASSEQYF	TGCGCCAGCAGCACCCTGCCGGGACTAGCGTCGAGCGAGCAGTACTTC
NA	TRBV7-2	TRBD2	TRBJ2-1	CASSLPRTSGYNEQFF	TGTGCCAGCTCCCTACCCCGGACTAGCGGTTACAATGAGCAGTTCTTC
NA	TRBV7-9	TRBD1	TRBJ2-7	CASSSGQGAVEQYF	TGTGCCAGCAGCTCGGGACAGGGGGCGGTCGAGCAGTACTTC
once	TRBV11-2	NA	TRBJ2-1	CASSLGNSRDNEQFF	TGTGCCAGCAGCTTAGGGAATAGCAGGGACAATGAGCAGTTCTTC
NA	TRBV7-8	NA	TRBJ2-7	CASSPRDTFPGEQYF	TGTGCCAGCAGCCCCCGGGACACGTTCCCTGGCGAGCAGTACTTC
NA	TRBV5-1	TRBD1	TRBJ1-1	CASSFQSGGATEAFF	TGCGCCAGCAGCTTCCAATCAGGGGGCGCGACTGAAGCTTTCTTT
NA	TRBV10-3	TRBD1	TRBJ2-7	CAISGQGAQEQYF	TGTGCCATCAGCGGACAGGGCGCGCAGGAGCAGTACTTC
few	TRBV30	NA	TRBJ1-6	CAWSVPPSNSPLHF	TGTGCCTGGAGTGTACCTCCCAGTAATTCACCCCTCCACTTT
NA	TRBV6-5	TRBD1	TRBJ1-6	CASSRGDRGDSPLHF	TGTGCCAGCAGTCGGGGGGACAGGGGAGATTCACCCCTCCACTTT
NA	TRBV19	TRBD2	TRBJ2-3	CASSIWRGATDTQYF	TGTGCCAGTAGTATTTGGCGGGGGGCCACCGATACGCAGTATTTT
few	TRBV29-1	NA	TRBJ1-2	CRVPDREGGGYTF	TGCCGCGTTCCGGACCGGGAGGGGGGGGGCTACACCTTC
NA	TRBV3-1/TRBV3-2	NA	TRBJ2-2	CASSQAKRALTGELFF	TGTGCCAGCAGCCAAGCGAAGCGGGCTCTCACCGGGGAGCTGTTTTTT